This T cell receptor beta chain is from a study of graft-versus-host responses after intestinal transplantation. Study outcomes and limitations: GvH clones were found in recipient marrow; some appeared first in ileum or blood.

CFSE-labeled responder cells (roughly 200,000) were plated with roughly 200,000 irradiated, violet-dye-labeled stimulator cells. Researchers sorted proliferating CFSE-low CD3+CD4+ and CD3+CD8+ responders once the reaction had finished. Data came from immunoSEQ multiplex PCR; TCRdb stores just in-frame clones and leaves some out. The data show several thousand clones, about a third seen once. Germline CDR1 LNHDA, CDR2 SQIVND (reference sequence). The length of the CDR3 is 17 residues. After removal of 0 bases from V and 3 bases from J, the junction contained 4 bases not matched to a gene. This sample comprised alloreactive CD8+ T cells from a mixed lymphocyte reaction culture, obtained before transplantation. The subset here: CFSE-low proliferating T cells sorted from approximately 6-day pre-transplant mixed lymphocyte reaction (GvH or HvG direction). The clonotype originates from a human patient who was an organ donor for intestinal transplantation. This chain uses TRBV19 with TRBJ2-1; 11 positions agree with TRBD2. The CDR3 region is CASSIDRLAGGYNEQFF. CDR3 DNA sequence: TGTGCCAGTAGTATAGACCGCCTAGCGGGGGGCTACAATGAGCAGTTCTTC.